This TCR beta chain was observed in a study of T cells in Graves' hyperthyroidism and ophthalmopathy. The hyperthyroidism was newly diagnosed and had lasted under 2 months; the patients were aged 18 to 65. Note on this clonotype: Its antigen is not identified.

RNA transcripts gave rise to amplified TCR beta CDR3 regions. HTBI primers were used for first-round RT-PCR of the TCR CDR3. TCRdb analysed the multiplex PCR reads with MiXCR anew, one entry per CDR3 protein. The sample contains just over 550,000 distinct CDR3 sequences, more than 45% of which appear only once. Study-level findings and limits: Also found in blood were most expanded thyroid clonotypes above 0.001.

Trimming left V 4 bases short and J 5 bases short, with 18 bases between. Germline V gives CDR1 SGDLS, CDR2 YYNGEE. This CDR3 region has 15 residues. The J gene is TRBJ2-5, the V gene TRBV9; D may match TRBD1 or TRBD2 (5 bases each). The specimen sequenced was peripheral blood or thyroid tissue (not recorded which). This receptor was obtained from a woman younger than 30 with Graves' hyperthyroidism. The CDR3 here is CASSSKRGWGETQYF. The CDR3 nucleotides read TGTGCCAGCAGCAGCAAACGGGGATGGGGCGAGACCCAGTACTTC.